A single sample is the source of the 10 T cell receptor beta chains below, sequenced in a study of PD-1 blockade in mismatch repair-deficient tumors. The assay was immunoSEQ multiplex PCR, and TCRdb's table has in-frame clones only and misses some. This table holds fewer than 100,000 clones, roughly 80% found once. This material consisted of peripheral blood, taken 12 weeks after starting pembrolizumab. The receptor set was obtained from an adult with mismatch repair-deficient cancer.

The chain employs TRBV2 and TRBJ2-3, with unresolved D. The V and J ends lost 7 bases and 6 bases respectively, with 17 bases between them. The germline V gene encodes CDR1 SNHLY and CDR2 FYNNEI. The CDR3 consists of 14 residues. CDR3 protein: CASTRTQSSDTQYF. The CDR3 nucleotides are TGTGCCAGCACACGGACGCAGTCCTCGGATACGCAGTATTTT.

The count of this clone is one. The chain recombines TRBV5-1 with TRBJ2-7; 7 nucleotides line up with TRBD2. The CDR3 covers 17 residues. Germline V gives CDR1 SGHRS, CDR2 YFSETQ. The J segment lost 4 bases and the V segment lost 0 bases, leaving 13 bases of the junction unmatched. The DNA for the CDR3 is TGCGCCAGCAGCTTGGGACCTACTAGCGACGGGAGTTACGAGCAGTACTTC. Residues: CASSLGPTSDGSYEQYF.

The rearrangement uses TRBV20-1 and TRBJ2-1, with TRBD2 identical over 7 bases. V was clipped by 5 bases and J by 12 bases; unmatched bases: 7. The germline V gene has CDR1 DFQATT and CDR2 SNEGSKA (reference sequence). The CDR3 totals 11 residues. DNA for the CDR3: TGCAGTGCTCCGACTAGCAATAGGCAGTTCTTC. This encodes CSAPTSNRQFF.

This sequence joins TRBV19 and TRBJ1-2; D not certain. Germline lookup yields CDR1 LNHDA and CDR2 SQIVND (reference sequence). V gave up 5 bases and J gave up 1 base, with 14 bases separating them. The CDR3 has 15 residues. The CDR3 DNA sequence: TGTGCCAGTAGTCCCCCCCGGGAGGTTAACTATGGCTACACCTTC. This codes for CASSPPREVNYGYTF.

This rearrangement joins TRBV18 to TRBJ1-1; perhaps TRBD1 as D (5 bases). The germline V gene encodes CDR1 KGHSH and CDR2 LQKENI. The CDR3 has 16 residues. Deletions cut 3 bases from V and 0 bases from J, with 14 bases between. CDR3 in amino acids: CASSPPSRTLNTEAFF. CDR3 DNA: TGTGCCAGCTCACCGCCATCTCGGACATTGAACACTGAAGCTTTCTTT.

The CDR3 sequence: CASSPAGSADTQYF. Written as DNA, the CDR3 is TGCGCCAGCAGCCCGGCCGGGAGCGCAGATACGCAGTATTTT. The rearrangement links TRBV5-1 to TRBJ2-3, with D maybe TRBD2 (6 bases). Trimming took 4 bases from V and 4 from J, leaving 13 bases between them. Germline loops: CDR1 SGHRS, CDR2 YFSETQ. This CDR3 contains 14 residues.

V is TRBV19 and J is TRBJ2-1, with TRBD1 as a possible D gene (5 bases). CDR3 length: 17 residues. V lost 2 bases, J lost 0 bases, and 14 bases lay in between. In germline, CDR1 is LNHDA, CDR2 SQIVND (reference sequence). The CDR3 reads CASSISPAGYSYNEQFF. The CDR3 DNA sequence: TGTGCCAGTAGTATATCCCCAGCAGGGTACTCCTACAATGAGCAGTTCTTC.

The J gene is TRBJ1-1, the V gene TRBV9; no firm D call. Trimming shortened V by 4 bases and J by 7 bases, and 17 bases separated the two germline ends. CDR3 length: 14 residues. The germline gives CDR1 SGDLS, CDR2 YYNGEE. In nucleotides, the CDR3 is TGTGCCAGCAGCTCGGGTTGGGGAGGGATTGAAGCTTTCTTT. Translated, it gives CASSSGWGGIEAFF.

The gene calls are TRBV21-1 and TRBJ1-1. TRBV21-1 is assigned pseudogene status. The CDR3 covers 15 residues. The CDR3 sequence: CASSSRSPMNTEAFF. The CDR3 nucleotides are TGTGCCAGCAGCAGCCGTAGCCCTATGAACACTGAAGCTTTCTTT.

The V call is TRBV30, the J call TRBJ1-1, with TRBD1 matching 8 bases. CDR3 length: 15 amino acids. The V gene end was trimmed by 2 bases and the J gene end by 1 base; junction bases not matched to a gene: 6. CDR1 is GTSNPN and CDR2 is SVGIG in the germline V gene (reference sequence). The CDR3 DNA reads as TGTGCCTGGAGTTCGACCGGGACAGGGAACACTGAAGCTTTCTTT. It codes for CAWSSTGTGNTEAFF.